The sequence of this T cell receptor beta chain was determined in a study of shared clonotypes between healthy human individuals. For the study at large: CD4 naive and memory got three plates each, CD8 naive two, CD8 memory one. General study points: Lower generation probabilities were found for non-shared clonotypes than for those shared by all four donors.

Selected positively for CCR7 and CD45RO-negative, naive CD8 cells excluded terminally differentiated effector memory CD45RA+ cells. Assay used: immunoSEQ multiplex PCR; TCRdb lists only in-frame clones, some missing. This sample has about 2.2 million clones; 90% to 95% occur once, and the top ten carry 1.5% to 2%. Comments on this clone: Its specificity is unknown.

This CDR3 has 16 residues. The germline V gene encodes CDR1 SGHNT and CDR2 YYREEE (reference sequence). With 5 bases removed from V and 8 bases from J, the gap between germline ends came to 23 bases. The TCR sequence derives from a man aged 18-30 years in good health. Some clones in this sample may be carry-over from other donors' samples. The chain couples TRBV5-4 to TRBJ2-1; D could derive from TRBD1 or TRBD2 (5 bases each). What was sequenced was naive CD8+ T cells from PBMCs. This CDR3 is CASRSAGTPPVDEQFF. CDR3 bases: TGTGCCAGCAGATCCGCCGGGACCCCACCCGTGGATGAGCAGTTCTTC.